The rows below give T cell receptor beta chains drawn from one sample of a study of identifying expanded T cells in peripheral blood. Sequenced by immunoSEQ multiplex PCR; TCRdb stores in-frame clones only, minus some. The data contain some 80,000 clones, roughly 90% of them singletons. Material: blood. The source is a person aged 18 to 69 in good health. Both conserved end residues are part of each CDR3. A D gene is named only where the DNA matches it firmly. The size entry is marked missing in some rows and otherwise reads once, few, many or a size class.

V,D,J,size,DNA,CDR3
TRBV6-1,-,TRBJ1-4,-,TGTGCCAGCAGAGCCGGGAGCTGGGGTGAAAAACTGTTTTTT,CASRAGSWGEKLFF
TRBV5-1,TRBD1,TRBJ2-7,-,TGCGCCAGCAATTTTGGGGACAGGGGTTCCTACGAGCAGTACTTC,CASNFGDRGSYEQYF
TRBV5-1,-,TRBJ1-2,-,TGCGCCAGCAGCTTGGCCGACAGGAGGAACTATGGCTACACCTTC,CASSLADRRNYGYTF
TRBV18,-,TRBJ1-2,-,TGTGCCAGCTCACCACCGTCCAGCACTAACTATGGCTACACCTTC,CASSPPSSTNYGYTF
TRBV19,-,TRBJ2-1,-,TGTGCCAGTAGAAGGATGGGCTCCTACAATGAGCAGTTCTTC,CASRRMGSYNEQFF
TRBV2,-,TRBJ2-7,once,TGTGCCAGCAGTGAAAGGGACTTCTACTTC,CASSERDFYF
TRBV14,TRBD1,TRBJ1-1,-,TGTGCCAGCAGCCAAGACCACAGGGGGCCGGCTTTCTTT,CASSQDHRGPAFF
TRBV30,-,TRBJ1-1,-,TGTGCCTGGATATGGGGGGGCACTGAAGCTTTCTTT,CAWIWGGTEAFF
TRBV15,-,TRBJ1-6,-,TGTGCCACCACAGGGAGACAAAATTCACCCCTCCACTTT,CATTGRQNSPLHF
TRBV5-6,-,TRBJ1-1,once,TGTGCCAGCAGTAAGACAGGAGTGAACACTGAAGCTTTCTTT,CASSKTGVNTEAFF
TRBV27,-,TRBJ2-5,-,TGTGCCAGCAGTGGAGCCCCCGGGTCCCCGGCGTACTTC,CASSGAPGSPAYF
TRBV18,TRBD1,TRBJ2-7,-,TGTGCCAGCTCACTCCAAAACCGAGGGGGCCGGAACGAGCAGTACTTC,CASSLQNRGGRNEQYF
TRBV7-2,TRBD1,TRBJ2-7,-,TGTGCCAGCAGCCGAGGACAGGGCTACGAGCAGTACTTC,CASSRGQGYEQYF
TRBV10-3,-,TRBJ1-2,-,TGTGCCATCAGTAGGGACGGTTCCGGGGGCTACACCTTC,CAISRDGSGGYTF
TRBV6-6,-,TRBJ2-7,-,TGTGCCAGCAGTTACTCGGCGGGACCCTACGAGCAGTACTTC,CASSYSAGPYEQYF
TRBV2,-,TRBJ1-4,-,TGTGCCAGCAGGGAAACAGGGTTTGATGAAAAACTGTTTTTT,CASRETGFDEKLFF
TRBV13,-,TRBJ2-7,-,TGTGCCAGCAGCTCGAGAATAGCGTTGGACTACGAGCAGTACTTC,CASSSRIALDYEQYF
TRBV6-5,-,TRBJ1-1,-,TGTGCCAGCAGTTACGGGGGAGGACGGAACACTGAAGCTTTCTTT,CASSYGGGRNTEAFF
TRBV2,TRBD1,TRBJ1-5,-,TGTGCCAGCCGAGACGGGACAGGGCGACGGCCCCAGCATTTT,CASRDGTGRRPQHF
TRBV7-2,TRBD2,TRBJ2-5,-,TGTGCCAGCAGCTTGGGACTAGCGCTTGTAGGGACCCAGTACTTC,CASSLGLALVGTQYF
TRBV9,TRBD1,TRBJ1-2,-,TGTGCCAGCAGCCCCTCCGGGACAGGGAGGAGTGGCTACACCTTC,CASSPSGTGRSGYTF
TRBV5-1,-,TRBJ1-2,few,TGCGCCAGCAGCTTGGTAGGGGATCGAGACTACACCTTC,CASSLVGDRDYTF
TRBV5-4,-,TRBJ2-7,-,TGTGCCAGCAGCTTCACTAGTGCCGAGCAGTACTTC,CASSFTSAEQYF
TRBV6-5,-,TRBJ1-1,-,TGTGCCAGCAGAGTGGCGCTGATGAACACTGAAGCTTTCTTT,CASRVALMNTEAFF
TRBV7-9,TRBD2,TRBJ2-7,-,TGTGCCAGCAGCTTAGGGACTAGCGGGGGGCAGTACTTC,CASSLGTSGGQYF
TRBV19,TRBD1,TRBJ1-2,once,TGTGCCAGTAGTATGCCGGGACAGGGCGGCGACTATGGCTACACCTTC,CASSMPGQGGDYGYTF
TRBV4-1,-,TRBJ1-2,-,TGCGCCAGCAGCCAAGTCTTTCGTTCGGGTGGCTACACCTTC,CASSQVFRSGGYTF
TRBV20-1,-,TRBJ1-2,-,TGCAGTGCTAGGTTTGGGACAGGCTACACCTTC,CSARFGTGYTF
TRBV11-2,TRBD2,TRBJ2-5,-,TGTGCCAGCAGCGTGGGACTAGCGGGGGGCAATCGATTAAAAGAGACCCAGTACTTC,CASSVGLAGGNRLKETQYF
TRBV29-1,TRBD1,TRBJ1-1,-,TGCAGCGGGGACAGGGGGCTGGGAGCTTTCTTT,CSGDRGLGAFF
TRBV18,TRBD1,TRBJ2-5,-,TGTGCCAGCTCACCACCGGCAGGGGGACAAGAGACCCAGTACTTC,CASSPPAGGQETQYF
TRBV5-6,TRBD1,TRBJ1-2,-,TGTGCCAGCAGCGGGGACAGGCACTATGGCTACACCTTC,CASSGDRHYGYTF
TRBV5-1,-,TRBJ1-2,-,TGCGCCAGCAGCTTGATAGGCAGGGGCTCCTATGGCTACACCTTC,CASSLIGRGSYGYTF
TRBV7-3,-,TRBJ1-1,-,TGTGCCAGCAGCTTGATCAGGGAGGACACTGAAGCTTTCTTT,CASSLIREDTEAFF
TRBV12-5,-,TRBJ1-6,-,TGTGCTAGTGGTTTGGTAGATTCACCCCTCCACTTT,CASGLVDSPLHF
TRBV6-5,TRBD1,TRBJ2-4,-,TGTGCCAGCAGTCCCACAGGGGTGGACATTCAGTACTTC,CASSPTGVDIQYF
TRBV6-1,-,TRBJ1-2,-,TGTGCCAGCAGTGAGTCCCTGGGGGGGGCCTATGGCTACACCTTC,CASSESLGGAYGYTF
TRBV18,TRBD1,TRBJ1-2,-,TGTGCCAGCTCACAGATCCAGACAGGGAATCATGGCTACACCTTC,CASSQIQTGNHGYTF
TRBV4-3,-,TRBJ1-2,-,TGCGCCAGCAGCCAAGATTTTGACGTAATCTATGGCTACACCTTC,CASSQDFDVIYGYTF
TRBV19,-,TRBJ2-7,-,TGTGCCAGTAGTAAGGAGGGTTACTCCTACGAGCAGTACTTC,CASSKEGYSYEQYF
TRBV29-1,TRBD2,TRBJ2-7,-,TGCAGCGTCTTGACTAGCGGCTCCTACGAGCAGTACTTC,CSVLTSGSYEQYF
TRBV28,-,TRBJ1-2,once,TGTGCCAGCAGTTTTCGAACGGTTACTAACTATGGCTACACCTTC,CASSFRTVTNYGYTF